Sequencing of this T cell receptor beta chain was carried out in a study of blood T cell repertoires in COVID-19. Study at large: Donors in the United States, Italy and Spain gave samples during acute or convalescent COVID-19. The cDNA or gDNA used as material had been derived from T cells, B-cell-depleted T cells, or PBMCs.

A Seattle source enrolled patients during active infection and followed them longitudinally. Sequencing used immunoSEQ multiplex PCR; TCRdb keeps in-frame clones, though not all of them. The data show about 230,000 clones, 65% to 90% seen once. Unmatched junction bases numbered 3, after V lost 5 bases and J lost 4 bases. Per germline, CDR1 MNHEY and CDR2 SMNVEV (reference sequence). This CDR3 spans 13 amino acids. Sample: peripheral blood. The rearrangement uses TRBV27 and TRBJ1-2, with 8 bases matching TRBD1. The TCR was taken from a man aged 45-60 years with COVID-19, enrolled during active disease. CDR3 sequence reads: CASSPTGVYGYTF. The CDR3 region has the DNA TGTGCCAGCAGTCCGACAGGGGTCTATGGCTACACCTTC.